A selection of T cell receptor beta chains follows, all from one sample in a study of blood T cells in healthy people across ages. MiXCR, run by TCRdb on the 5' RACE reads, gives a single entry per CDR3 protein. The data show 600,000 to 850,000 distinct CDR3 sequences, roughly 25% seen once. Separately, the same data were catalogued under a study of T cells of mothers and their children.

Material for sequencing was blood. The receptors derive from a boy younger than 18 in good health. The CDR3 runs from the conserved cysteine through the conserved F or W. A D gene is named only where the DNA matches it firmly. Only part of the rows carry a size: once, few, many, or a class if the clone is expanded.

CDR3: CASSLAYLGTSGGNEQFF; DNA: TGTGCCAGCAGTTTAGCCTATCTGGGGACTAGCGGGGGCAATGAGCAGTTCTTC; D: TRBD2; V: TRBV12-3/TRBV12-4; J: TRBJ2-1; size: -
CDR3: CASSEHAYNEQFF; DNA: TGTGCCAGCAGTGAACATGCGTACAATGAGCAGTTCTTC; D: -; V: TRBV2; J: TRBJ2-1; size: few
CDR3: CASCPRTSTDTQYF; DNA: TGTGCCTCCTGCCCCCGCACTAGCACAGATACGCAGTATTTT; D: -; V: TRBV13; J: TRBJ2-3; size: many
CDR3: CASSPGTGSSETQYF; DNA: TGTGCCAGCAGTCCAGGGACAGGATCCTCGGAGACCCAGTACTTC; D: TRBD1; V: TRBV12-3/TRBV12-4; J: TRBJ2-5; size: few
CDR3: CASSLDGFEQFF; DNA: TGCGCCAGCAGCTTGGACGGGTTCGAGCAGTTCTTC; D: -; V: TRBV5-1; J: TRBJ2-1; size: -
CDR3: CASTGQGKSYGYTF; DNA: TGTGCCAGCACTGGACAGGGAAAGAGCTATGGCTACACCTTC; D: TRBD1; V: TRBV12-3/TRBV12-4; J: TRBJ1-2; size: -
CDR3: CSFYSGGRETQYF; DNA: TGCAGCTTTTATAGCGGGGGGCGGGAGACCCAGTACTTC; D: TRBD2; V: TRBV29-1; J: TRBJ2-5; size: -
CDR3: CASSRFPYEQYF; DNA: TGTGCCAGCTCACGATTTCCTTACGAGCAGTACTTC; D: -; V: TRBV18; J: TRBJ2-7; size: -
CDR3: CASREGTARGYTF; DNA: TGTGCCAGCAGGGAGGGGACAGCAAGGGGCTACACCTTC; D: TRBD1; V: TRBV6-6; J: TRBJ1-2; size: once
CDR3: CSARTLAGATYEQYF; DNA: TGCAGTGCTAGAACCCTAGCGGGTGCGACCTACGAGCAGTACTTC; D: TRBD2; V: TRBV20-1; J: TRBJ2-7; size: once
CDR3: CASSSGLEAIQYF; DNA: TGTGCCAGCAGTTCGGGACTAGAAGCCATTCAGTACTTC; D: TRBD2; V: TRBV12-3/TRBV12-4; J: TRBJ2-4; size: few
CDR3: CASSVQGGPWNEQFF; DNA: TGTGCCAGCAGTGTCCAGGGCGGACCCTGGAATGAGCAGTTCTTC; D: -; V: TRBV6-1; J: TRBJ2-1; size: -
CDR3: CASSSERQQETQYF; DNA: TGTGCCAGCAGTTCGGAACGACAGCAAGAGACCCAGTACTTC; D: -; V: TRBV12-3/TRBV12-4; J: TRBJ2-5; size: -
CDR3: CASSTREGAQNIQYF; DNA: TGTGCCAGCAGCACGAGGGAGGGGGCCCAAAACATTCAGTACTTC; D: -; V: TRBV14; J: TRBJ2-4; size: -
CDR3: CSVEGSDRGMDTEAFF; DNA: TGCAGCGTTGAAGGAAGCGACAGGGGAATGGACACTGAAGCTTTCTTT; D: TRBD1; V: TRBV29-1; J: TRBJ1-1; size: -
CDR3: CASSQVSGGKRSPLHF; DNA: TGTGCCAGCAGCCAAGTTTCTGGGGGTAAAAGGTCACCCCTCCACTTT; D: -; V: TRBV14; J: TRBJ1-6; size: -
CDR3: CASTSAAAGELFF; DNA: TGTGCCAGTACCTCAGCGGCGGCCGGGGAGCTGTTCTTT; D: -; V: TRBV19; J: TRBJ2-2; size: few
CDR3: CSAGPGGKKAPEQYF; DNA: TGCAGTGCTGGGCCAGGCGGGAAGAAAGCCCCCGAGCAGTACTTC; D: -; V: TRBV20-1; J: TRBJ2-7; size: -
CDR3: CASSLLSGGDEQYF; DNA: TGTGCCAGCAGCCTTCTCTCAGGGGGCGACGAGCAGTACTTC; D: TRBD1; V: TRBV3-1; J: TRBJ2-7; size: few
CDR3: CASSQDWQGMGAKNIQCF; DNA: TGCGCCAGCAGCCAAGATTGGCAGGGCATGGGAGCCAAAAACATTCAGTGCTTC; D: -; V: TRBV4-3; J: TRBJ2-4; size: -
CDR3: CSVGSGLNTGELFF; DNA: TGCAGCGTTGGCTCGGGACTCAACACCGGGGAGCTGTTTTTT; D: -; V: TRBV29-1; J: TRBJ2-2; size: few
CDR3: CSVSGRASYNEQLF; DNA: TGCAGCGTGTCCGGCAGGGCCTCCTACAATGAGCAGCTCTTC; D: -; V: TRBV29-1; J: TRBJ2-1; size: few
CDR3: CASSLGRGKGGELFF; DNA: TGTGCCAGCAGCTTGGGTCGGGGGAAAGGCGGGGAGCTGTTTTTT; D: -; V: TRBV7-8; J: TRBJ2-2; size: -
CDR3: CASSPSVTLSGANVLTF; DNA: TGTGCCAGCTCCCCATCGGTGACCCTCTCTGGGGCCAACGTCCTGACTTTC; D: -; V: TRBV18; J: TRBJ2-6; size: -
CDR3: CSARPVVSGNTIYF; DNA: TGCAGTGCCCGTCCAGTGGTCTCTGGAAACACCATATATTTT; D: -; V: TRBV20-1; J: TRBJ1-3; size: -
CDR3: CASSQIAGGRYNEQFF; DNA: TGTGCCAGCAGCCAAATAGCGGGAGGGCGGTACAATGAGCAGTTCTTC; D: TRBD2; V: TRBV28; J: TRBJ2-1; size: -
CDR3: CSAGQGVNTEAFF; DNA: TGCAGCGCTGGACAGGGGGTGAACACTGAAGCTTTCTTT; D: TRBD1; V: TRBV29-1; J: TRBJ1-1; size: -
CDR3: CASSLYGQDYEQYF; DNA: TGTGCCAGCAGCTTATATGGCCAGGACTACGAGCAGTACTTC; D: -; V: TRBV7-6; J: TRBJ2-7; size: few